This T cell receptor beta chain was identified during a study of cytomegalovirus exposure and HLA in healthy donors. Study in general: Most donors, less than 85% of a few hundred genotyped, fell in the Caucasian-associated ancestry cluster. General observations from the study: The Asian-associated ancestry cluster reportedly had fewer N-insertions than the approximately 630-donor mean in a later analysis.

Vbeta (60) and Jbeta (13) primers were used in the PCR. In the source study's methods: A later analysis counted approximately 80 million unique TCR beta chains, 9.5 million to 12 million shared. Repertoires were generated with immunoSEQ multiplex PCR, while TCRdb's copy carries only in-frame clones and drops some. V and J calls and clone size are as listed in that table; D and trimming were resolved from the DNA. The sample lists 120,000 or so clones, roughly 80% occurring once. CDR1 and CDR2 (germline): SNHLY, FYNNEI. CDR3 size: 14 residues. J gave up 2 bases and V 5 bases, and 3 bases lay outside the gene matches. To note about this clone: Antigen unknown.

The chain links TRBV2 to TRBJ1-2; the match to TRBD1 covers 9 bases. The sequence was obtained from a man in his late teens or twenties in good health and CMV-seropositive. Material for sequencing was PBMCs. CDR3 DNA sequence: TGTGCCAGCAGTAACAGGGGGCTCAACTATGGCTACACCTTC. Its protein is CASSNRGLNYGYTF.